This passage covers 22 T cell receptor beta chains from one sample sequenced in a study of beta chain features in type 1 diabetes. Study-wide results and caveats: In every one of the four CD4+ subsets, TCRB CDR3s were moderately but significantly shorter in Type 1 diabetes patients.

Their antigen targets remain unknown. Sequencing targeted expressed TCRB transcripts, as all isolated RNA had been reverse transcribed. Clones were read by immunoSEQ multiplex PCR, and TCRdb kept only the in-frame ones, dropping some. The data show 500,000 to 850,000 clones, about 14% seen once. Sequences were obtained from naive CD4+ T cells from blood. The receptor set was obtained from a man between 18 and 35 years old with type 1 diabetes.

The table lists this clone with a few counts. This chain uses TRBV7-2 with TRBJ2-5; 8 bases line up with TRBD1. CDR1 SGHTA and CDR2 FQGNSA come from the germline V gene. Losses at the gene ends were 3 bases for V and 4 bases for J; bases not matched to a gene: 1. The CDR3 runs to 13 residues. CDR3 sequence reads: CASSFGTGETQYF. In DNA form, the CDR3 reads TGTGCCAGCAGCTTTGGGACAGGAGAGACCCAGTACTTC.

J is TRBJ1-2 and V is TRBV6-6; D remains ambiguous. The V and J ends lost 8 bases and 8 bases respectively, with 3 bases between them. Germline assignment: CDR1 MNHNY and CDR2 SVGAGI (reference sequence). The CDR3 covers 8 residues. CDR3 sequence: CASEGYTF. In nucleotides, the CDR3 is TGTGCCAGCGAGGGCTACACCTTC.

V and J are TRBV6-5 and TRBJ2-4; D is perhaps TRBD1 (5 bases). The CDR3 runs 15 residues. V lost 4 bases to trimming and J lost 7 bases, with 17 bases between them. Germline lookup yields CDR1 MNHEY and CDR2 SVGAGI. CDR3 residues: CASSLRSGIGNIQYF. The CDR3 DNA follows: TGTGCCAGCAGTTTACGGTCAGGGATTGGCAACATTCAGTACTTC.

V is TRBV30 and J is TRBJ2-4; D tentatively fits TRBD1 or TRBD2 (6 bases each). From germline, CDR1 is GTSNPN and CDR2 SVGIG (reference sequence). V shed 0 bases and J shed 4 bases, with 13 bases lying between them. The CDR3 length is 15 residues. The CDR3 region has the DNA TGTGCCTGGAGTGTACATGGGGGGCTAAAAAACATTCAGTACTTC. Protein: CAWSVHGGLKNIQYF.

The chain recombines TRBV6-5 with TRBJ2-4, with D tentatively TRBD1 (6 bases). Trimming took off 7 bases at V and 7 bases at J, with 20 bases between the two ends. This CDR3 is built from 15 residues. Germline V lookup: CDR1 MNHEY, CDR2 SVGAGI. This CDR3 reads CASTVSRGWRNIQYF. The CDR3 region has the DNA TGTGCCAGCACGGTCAGCAGGGGTTGGAGGAACATTCAGTACTTC.

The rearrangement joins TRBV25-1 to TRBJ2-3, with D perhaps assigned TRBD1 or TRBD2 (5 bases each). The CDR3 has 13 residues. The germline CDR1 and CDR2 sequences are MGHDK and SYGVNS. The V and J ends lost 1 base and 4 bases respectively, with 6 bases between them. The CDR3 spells CASSEWGSDTQYF. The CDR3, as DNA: TGTGCCAGCAGTGAATGGGGGTCAGATACGCAGTATTTT.

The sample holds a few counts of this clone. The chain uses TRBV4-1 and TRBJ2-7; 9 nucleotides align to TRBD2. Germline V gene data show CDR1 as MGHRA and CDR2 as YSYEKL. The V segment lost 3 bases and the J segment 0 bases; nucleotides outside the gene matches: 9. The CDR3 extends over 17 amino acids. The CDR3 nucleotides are TGCGCCAGCAGCCAGCCCAGCGGGAGGCTGAGCTCCTACGAGCAGTACTTC. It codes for CASSQPSGRLSSYEQYF.

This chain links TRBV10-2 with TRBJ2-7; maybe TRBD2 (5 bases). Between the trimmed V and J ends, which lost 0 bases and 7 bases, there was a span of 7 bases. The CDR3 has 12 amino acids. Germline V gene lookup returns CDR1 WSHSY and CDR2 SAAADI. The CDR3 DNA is TGCGCCAGCAGTGAGTCGGTAGCGGAGCAGTACTTC. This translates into CASSESVAEQYF.

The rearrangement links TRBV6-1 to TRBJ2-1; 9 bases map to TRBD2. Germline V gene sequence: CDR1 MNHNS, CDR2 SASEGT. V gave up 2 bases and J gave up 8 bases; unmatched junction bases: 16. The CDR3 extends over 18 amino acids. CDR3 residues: CASSERLFAGGRGDEQFF. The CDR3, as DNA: TGTGCCAGCAGTGAACGCCTTTTCGCGGGGGGGCGAGGAGATGAGCAGTTCTTC.

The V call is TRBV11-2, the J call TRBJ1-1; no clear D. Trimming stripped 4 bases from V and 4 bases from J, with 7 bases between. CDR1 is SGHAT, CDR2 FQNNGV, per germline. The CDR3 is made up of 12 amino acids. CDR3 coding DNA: TGTGCCAGCAGCTCGTCCCTCACTGAAGCTTTCTTT. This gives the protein CASSSSLTEAFF. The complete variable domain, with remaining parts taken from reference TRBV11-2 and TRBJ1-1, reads EAGVAQSPRYKIIEKRQSVAFWCNPISGHATLYWYQQILGQGPKLLIQFQNNGVVDDSQLPKDRFSAERLKGVDSTLKIQPAKLEDSAVYLCASSSSLTEAFFGQGTRLTVV.

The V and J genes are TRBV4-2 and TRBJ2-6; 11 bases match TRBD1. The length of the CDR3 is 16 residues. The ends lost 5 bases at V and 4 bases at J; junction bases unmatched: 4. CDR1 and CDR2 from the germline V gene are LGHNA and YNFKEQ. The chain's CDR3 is CASSYGQGAGANVLTF. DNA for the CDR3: TGTGCCAGCAGCTACGGACAGGGGGCCGGGGCCAACGTCCTGACTTTC.

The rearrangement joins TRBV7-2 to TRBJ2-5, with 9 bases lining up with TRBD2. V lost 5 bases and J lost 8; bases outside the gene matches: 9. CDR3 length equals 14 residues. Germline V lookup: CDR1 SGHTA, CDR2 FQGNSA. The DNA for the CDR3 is TGTGCCAGCAGCACTCTAGCGGGAAGCGTAACCCAGTACTTC. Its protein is CASSTLAGSVTQYF.

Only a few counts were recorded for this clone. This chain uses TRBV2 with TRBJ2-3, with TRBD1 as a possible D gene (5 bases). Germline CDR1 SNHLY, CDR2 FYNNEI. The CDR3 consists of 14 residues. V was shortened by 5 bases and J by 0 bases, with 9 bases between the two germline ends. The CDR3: CASSLTVSTDTQYF. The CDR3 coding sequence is TGTGCCAGCAGTTTGACAGTTAGCACAGATACGCAGTATTTT. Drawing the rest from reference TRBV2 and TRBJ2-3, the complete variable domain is EPEVTQTPSHQVTQMGQEVILRCVPISNHLYFYWYRQILGQKVEFLVSFYNNEISEKSEIFDDQFSVERPDGSNFTLKIRSTKLEDSAMYFCASSLTVSTDTQYFGPGTRLTVL.

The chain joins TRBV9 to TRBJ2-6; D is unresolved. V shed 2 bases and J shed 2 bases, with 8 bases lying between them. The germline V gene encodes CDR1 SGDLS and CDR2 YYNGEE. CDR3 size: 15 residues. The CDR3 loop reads CASSVGQTGANVLTF. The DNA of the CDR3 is TGTGCCAGCAGCGTGGGTCAAACTGGGGCCAACGTCCTGACTTTC.

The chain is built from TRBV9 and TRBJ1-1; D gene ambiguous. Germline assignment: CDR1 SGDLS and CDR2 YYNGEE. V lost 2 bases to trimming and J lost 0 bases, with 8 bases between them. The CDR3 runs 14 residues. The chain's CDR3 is CASSVGRLNTEAFF. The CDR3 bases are TGTGCCAGCAGCGTTGGACGGCTGAACACTGAAGCTTTCTTT.

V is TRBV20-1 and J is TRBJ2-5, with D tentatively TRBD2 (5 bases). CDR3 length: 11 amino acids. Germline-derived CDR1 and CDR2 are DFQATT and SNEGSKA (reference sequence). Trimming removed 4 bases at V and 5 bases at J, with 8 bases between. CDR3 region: CSATSRETQYF. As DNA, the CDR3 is TGCAGTGCTACTAGCCGGGAGACCCAGTACTTC.

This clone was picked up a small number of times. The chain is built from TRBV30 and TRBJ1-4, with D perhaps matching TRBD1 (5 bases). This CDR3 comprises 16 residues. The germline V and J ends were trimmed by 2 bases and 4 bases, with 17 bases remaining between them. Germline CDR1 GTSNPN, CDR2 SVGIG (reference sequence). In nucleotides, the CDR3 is TGTGCCTGGAGTTCGCCCCTCCAACAGGATAATGAAAAACTGTTTTTT. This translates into CAWSSPLQQDNEKLFF. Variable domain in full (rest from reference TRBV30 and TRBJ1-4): SQTIHQWPATLVQPVGSPLSLECTVEGTSNPNLYWYRQAAGRGLQLLFYSVGIGQISSEVPQNLSASRPQDRQFILSSKKLLLSDSGFYLCAWSSPLQQDNEKLFFGSGTQLSVL.

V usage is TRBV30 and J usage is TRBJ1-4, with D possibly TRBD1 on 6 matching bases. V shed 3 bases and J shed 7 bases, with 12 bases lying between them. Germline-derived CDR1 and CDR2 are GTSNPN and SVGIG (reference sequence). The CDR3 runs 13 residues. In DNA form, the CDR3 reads TGTGCCTGGAGCGCGGGGGCTATTGAAAAACTGTTTTTT. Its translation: CAWSAGAIEKLFF.

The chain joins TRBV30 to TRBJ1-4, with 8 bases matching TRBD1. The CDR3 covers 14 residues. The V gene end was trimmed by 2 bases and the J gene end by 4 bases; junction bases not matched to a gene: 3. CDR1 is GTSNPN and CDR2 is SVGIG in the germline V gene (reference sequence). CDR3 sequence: CAWSLGQGNEKLFF. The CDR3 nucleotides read TGTGCCTGGAGTCTCGGACAGGGTAATGAAAAACTGTTTTTT.

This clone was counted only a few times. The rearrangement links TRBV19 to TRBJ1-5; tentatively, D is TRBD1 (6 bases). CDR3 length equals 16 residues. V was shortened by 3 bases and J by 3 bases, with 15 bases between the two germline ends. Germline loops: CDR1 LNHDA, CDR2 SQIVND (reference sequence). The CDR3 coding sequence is TGTGCCAGTAGTATGATATCCGGGGGCCCCAATCAGCCCCAGCATTTT. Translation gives CASSMISGGPNQPQHF. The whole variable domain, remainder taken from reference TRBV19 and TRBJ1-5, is DGGITQSPKYLFRKEGQNVTLSCEQNLNHDAMYWYRQDPGQGLRLIYYSQIVNDFQKGDIAEGYSVSREKKESFPLTVTSAQKNPTAFYLCASSMISGGPNQPQHFGDGTRLSIL.

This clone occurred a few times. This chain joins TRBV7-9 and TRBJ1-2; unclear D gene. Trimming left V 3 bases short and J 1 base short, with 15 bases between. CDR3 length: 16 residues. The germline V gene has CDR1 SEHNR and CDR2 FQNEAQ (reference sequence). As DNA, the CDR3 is TGTGCCAGCAGCTTTAGAACCGGCGGTGGTAACTATGGCTACACCTTC. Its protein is CASSFRTGGGNYGYTF.

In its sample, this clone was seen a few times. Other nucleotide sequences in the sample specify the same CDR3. This chain's CDR3 is CASSPPGSETQYF. The CDR3 bases are TGTGCCAGCTCACCCCCGGGGTCGGAGACCCAGTACTTC. The chain employs TRBV18 and TRBJ2-5; weak D call: TRBD2 (5 bases). Trimming removed 3 bases at V and 5 bases at J, with 10 bases between. CDR1 and CDR2 from the germline V gene are KGHSH and LQKENI. There are 13 residues in the CDR3.